The present T cell receptor (beta chain) was sequenced within a study of blood T cell repertoires in COVID-19. The V segment lost 5 bases and the J segment 6 bases; nucleotides outside the gene matches: 5. Per germline, CDR1 MNHEY and CDR2 SVGEGT. The CDR3 is 15 residues long. Per the original methods: Reference gene primer amplification gave nucleated cell count estimates. Assay: immunoSEQ multiplex PCR; the TCRdb copy retains only in-frame clones and omits some. V and J calls and clone size are given by that table; D and trimming were obtained from the DNA. The table includes some 250,000 clones, around 87% detected once.

V gene TRBV6-2 or TRBV6-3 combines with J gene TRBJ2-7, with 15 bases fitting TRBD2. This sequence originates from a woman between 55 and 75 years old with COVID-19, enrolled during active disease. The source material was peripheral blood. This chain's CDR3 is CASSHQGLAGGEQYF. CDR3 in DNA: TGTGCCAGCAGTCACCAGGGACTAGCGGGGGGCGAGCAGTACTTC.